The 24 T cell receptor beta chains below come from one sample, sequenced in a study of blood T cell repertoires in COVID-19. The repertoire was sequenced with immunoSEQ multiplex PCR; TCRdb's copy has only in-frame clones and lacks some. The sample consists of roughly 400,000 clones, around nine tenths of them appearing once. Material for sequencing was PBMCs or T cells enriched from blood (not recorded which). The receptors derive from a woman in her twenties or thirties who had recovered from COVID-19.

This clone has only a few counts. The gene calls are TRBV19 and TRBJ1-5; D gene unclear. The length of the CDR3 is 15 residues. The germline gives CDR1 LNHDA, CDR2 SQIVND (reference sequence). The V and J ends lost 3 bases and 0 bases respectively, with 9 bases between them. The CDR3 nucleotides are TGTGCCAGTAGTATGGCGACATATAGCAATCAGCCCCAGCATTTT. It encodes CASSMATYSNQPQHF.

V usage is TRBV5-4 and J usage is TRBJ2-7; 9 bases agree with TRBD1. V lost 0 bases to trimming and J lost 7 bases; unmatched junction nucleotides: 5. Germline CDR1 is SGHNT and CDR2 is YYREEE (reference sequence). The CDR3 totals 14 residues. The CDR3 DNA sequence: TGTGCCAGCAGCTTGGAACAGGGGGCCCGAGAGCAGTACTTC. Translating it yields CASSLEQGAREQYF.

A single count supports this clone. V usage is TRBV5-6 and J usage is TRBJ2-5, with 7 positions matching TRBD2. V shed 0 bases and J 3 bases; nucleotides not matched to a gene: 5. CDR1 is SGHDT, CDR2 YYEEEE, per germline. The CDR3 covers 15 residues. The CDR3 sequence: CASSLGRGTKETQYF. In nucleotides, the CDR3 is TGTGCCAGCAGCTTGGGGCGGGGGACCAAAGAGACCCAGTACTTC.

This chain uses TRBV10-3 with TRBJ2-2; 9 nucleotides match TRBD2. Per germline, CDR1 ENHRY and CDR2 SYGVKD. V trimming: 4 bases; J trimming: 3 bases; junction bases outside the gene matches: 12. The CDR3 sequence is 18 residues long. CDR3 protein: CAISVVAAGGRDTGELFF. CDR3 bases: TGTGCCATCAGTGTCGTGGCAGCGGGAGGAAGGGACACCGGGGAGCTGTTTTTT.

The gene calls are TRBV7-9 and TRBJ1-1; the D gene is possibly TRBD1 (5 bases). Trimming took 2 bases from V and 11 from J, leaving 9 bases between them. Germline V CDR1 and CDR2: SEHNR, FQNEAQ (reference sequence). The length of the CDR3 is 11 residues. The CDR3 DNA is TGTGCCAGCAGCTTATCGGCAGGGGCTTTCTTT. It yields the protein CASSLSAGAFF.

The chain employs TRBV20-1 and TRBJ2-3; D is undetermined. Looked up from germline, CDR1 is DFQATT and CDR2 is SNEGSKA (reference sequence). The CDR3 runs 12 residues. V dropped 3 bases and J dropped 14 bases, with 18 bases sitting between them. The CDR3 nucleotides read TGCAGTGCTAGTCCCCCTATACATGAGGTGTATTTT. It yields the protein CSASPPIHEVYF.

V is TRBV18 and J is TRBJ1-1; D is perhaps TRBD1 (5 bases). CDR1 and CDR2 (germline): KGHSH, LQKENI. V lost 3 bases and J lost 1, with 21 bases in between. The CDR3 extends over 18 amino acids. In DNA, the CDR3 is TGTGCCAGCTCACCGCGGGGGAGGGTCGGCCGAGAGAACACTGAAGCTTTCTTT. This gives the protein CASSPRGRVGRENTEAFF.

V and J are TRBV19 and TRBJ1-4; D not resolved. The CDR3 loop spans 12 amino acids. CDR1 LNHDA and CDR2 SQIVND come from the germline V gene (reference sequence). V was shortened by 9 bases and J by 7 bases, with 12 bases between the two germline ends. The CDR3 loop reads CASGEGGEKLFF. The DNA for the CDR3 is TGTGCCAGCGGGGAGGGCGGTGAAAAACTGTTTTTT.

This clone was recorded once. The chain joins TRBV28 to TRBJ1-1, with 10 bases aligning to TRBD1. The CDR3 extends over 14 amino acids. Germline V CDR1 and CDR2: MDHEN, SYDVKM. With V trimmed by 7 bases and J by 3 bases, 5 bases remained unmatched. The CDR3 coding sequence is TGTGCCAGCACCCTGACAGGGGGCTACACTGAAGCTTTCTTT. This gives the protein CASTLTGGYTEAFF.

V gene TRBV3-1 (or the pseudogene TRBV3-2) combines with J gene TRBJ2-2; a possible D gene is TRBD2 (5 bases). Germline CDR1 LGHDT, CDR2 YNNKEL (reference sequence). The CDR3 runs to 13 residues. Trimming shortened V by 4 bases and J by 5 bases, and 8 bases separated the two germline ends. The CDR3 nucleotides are TGTGCCAGCAGCCTCCGGGGAACCGGGGAGCTGTTTTTT. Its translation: CASSLRGTGELFF.

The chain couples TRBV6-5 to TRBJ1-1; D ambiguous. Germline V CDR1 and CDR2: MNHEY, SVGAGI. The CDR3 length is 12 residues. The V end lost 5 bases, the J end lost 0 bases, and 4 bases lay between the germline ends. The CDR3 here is CASSRLNTEAFF. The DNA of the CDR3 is TGTGCCAGCAGTCGGTTGAACACTGAAGCTTTCTTT.

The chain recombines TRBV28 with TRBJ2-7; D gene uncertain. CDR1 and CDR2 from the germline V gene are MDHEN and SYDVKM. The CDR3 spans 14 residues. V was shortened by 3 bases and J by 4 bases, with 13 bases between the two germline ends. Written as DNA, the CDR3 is TGTGCCAGCAGTTTCTTAAATGTCCCTTACGAGCAGTACTTC. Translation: CASSFLNVPYEQYF.

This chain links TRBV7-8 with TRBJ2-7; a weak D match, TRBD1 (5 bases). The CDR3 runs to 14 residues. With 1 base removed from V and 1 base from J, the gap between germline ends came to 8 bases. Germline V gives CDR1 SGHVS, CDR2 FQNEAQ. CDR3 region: CASSLGGGSYEQYF. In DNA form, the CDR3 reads TGTGCCAGCAGCTTAGGGGGCGGTTCCTACGAGCAGTACTTC.

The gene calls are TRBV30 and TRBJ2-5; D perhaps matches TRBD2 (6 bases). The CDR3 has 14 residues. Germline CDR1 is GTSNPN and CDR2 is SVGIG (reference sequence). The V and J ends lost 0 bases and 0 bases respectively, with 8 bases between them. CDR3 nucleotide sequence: TGTGCCTGGAGTGTACTAGCATACCAAGAGACCCAGTACTTC. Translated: CAWSVLAYQETQYF.

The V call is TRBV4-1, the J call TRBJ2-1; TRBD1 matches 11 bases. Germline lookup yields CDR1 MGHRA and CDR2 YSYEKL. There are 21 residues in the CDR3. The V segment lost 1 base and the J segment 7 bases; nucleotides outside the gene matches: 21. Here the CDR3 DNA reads TGCGCCAGCAGCCAAGTCATCAGGACAGGGGGCGCAGCAGGTGAGGGGAATGAGCAGTTCTTC. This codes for CASSQVIRTGGAAGEGNEQFF.

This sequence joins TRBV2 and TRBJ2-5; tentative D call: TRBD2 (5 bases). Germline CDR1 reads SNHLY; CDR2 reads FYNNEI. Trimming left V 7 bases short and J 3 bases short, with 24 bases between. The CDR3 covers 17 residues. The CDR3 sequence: CASKTRLPELEKETQYF. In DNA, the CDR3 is TGTGCCAGCAAAACACGTCTTCCGGAACTAGAGAAAGAGACCCAGTACTTC.

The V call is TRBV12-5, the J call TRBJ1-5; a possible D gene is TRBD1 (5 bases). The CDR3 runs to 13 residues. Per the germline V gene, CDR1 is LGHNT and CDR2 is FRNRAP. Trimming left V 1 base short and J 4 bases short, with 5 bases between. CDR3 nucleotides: TGTGCTAGTGGTTTGGGACAGAATCAGCCCCAGCATTTT. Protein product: CASGLGQNQPQHF.

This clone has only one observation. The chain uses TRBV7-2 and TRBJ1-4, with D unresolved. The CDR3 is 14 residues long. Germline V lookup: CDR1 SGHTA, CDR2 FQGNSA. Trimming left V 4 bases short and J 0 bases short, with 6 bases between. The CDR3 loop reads CASSSGSTNEKLFF. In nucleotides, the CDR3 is TGTGCCAGCAGCTCGGGATCAACTAATGAAAAACTGTTTTTT. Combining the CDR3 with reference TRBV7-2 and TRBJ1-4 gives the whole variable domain GAGVSQSPSNKVTEKGKDVELRCDPISGHTALYWYRQSLGQGLEFLIYFQGNSAPDKSGLPSDRFSAERTGGSVSTLTIQRTQQEDSAVYLCASSSGSTNEKLFFGSGTQLSVL.

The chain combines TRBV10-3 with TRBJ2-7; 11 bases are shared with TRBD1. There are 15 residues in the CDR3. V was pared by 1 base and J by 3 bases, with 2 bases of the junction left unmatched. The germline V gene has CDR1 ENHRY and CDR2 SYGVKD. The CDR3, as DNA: TGTGCCATCAGTGAGTACGGGACAGGGGGCTACGAGCAGTACTTC. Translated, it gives CAISEYGTGGYEQYF.

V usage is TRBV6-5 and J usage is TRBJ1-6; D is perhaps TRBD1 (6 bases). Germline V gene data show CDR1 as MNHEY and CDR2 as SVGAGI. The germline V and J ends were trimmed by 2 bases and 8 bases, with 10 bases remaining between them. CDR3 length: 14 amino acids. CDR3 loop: CASSYQGRDSPLHF. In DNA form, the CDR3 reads TGTGCCAGCAGTTACCAGGGGAGGGATTCACCCCTCCACTTT.

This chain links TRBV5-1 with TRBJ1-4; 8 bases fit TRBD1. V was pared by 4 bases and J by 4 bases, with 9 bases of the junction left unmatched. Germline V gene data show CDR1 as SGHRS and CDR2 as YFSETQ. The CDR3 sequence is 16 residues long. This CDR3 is CASSQSNRGINEKLFF. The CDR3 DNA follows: TGCGCCAGCAGCCAATCAAACAGGGGGATTAATGAAAAACTGTTTTTT.

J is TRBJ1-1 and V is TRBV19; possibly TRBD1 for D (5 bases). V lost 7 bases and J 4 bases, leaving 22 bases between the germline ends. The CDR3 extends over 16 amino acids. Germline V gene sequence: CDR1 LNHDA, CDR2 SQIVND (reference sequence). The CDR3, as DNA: TGTGCCAGTACAATAGGGGCATCGTCTAGGGGCACTGAAGCTTTCTTT. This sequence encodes CASTIGASSRGTEAFF.

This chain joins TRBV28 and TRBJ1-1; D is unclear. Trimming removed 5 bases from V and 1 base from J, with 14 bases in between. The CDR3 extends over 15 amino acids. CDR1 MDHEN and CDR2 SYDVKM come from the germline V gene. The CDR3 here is CASSRGGGKNTEAFF. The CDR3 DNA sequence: TGTGCCAGCAGTCGGGGAGGCGGGAAGAACACTGAAGCTTTCTTT.

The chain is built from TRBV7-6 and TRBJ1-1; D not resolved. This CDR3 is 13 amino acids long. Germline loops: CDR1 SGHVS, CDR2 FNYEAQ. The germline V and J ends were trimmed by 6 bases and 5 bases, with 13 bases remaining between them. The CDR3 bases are TGTGCCAGCAGTCGAAGCTCGTGGACTGAAGCTTTCTTT. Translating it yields CASSRSSWTEAFF.